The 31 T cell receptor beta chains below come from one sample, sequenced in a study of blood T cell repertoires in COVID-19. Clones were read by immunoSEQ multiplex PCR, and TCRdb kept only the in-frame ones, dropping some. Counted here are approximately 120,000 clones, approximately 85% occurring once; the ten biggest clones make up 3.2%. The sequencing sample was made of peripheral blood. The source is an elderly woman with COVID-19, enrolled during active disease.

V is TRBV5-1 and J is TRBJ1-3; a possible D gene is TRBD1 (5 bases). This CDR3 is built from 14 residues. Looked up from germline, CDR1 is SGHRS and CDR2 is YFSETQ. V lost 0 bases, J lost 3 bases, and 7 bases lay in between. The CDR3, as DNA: TGCGCCAGCAGCTTGGCGGGGGTTGGAAACACCATATATTTT. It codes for CASSLAGVGNTIYF. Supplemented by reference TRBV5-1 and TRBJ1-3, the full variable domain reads KAGVTQTPRYLIKTRGQQVTLSCSPISGHRSVSWYQQTPGQGLQFLFEYFSETQRNKGNFPGRFSGRQFSNSRSEMNVSTLELGDSALYLCASSLAGVGNTIYFGEGSWLTVV.

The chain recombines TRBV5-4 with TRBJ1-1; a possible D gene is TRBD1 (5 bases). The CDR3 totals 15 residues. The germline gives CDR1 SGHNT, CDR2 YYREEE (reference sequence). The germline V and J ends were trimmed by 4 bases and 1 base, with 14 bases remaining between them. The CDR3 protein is CASSPAVQENTEAFF. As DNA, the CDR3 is TGTGCCAGCAGCCCTGCCGTACAGGAGAACACTGAAGCTTTCTTT.

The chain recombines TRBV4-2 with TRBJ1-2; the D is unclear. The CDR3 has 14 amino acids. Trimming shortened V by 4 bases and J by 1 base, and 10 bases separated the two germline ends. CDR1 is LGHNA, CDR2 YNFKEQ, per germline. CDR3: CASSPTLLNYGYTF. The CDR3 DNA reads TGTGCCAGCAGCCCAACTCTTCTTAACTATGGCTACACCTTC.

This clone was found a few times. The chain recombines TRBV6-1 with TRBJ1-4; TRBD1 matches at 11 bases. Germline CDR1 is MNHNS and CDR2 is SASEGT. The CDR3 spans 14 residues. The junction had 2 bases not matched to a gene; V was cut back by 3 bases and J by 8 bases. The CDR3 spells CASSEGTGGEKLFF. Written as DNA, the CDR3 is TGTGCCAGCAGTGAGGGGACAGGGGGGGAAAAACTGTTTTTT.

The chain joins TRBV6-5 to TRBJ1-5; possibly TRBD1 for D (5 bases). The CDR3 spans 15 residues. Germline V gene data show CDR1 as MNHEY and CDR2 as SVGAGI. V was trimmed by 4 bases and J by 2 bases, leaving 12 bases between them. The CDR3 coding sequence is TGTGCCAGCAGTTCCGCAGGGTCGGGCAATCAGCCCCAGCATTTT. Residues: CASSSAGSGNQPQHF.

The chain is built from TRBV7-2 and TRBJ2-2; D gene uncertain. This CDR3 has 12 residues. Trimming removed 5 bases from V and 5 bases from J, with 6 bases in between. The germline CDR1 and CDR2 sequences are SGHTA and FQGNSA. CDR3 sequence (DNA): TGTGCCAGCAGCCCCCGGACCGGGGAGCTGTTTTTT. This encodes CASSPRTGELFF.

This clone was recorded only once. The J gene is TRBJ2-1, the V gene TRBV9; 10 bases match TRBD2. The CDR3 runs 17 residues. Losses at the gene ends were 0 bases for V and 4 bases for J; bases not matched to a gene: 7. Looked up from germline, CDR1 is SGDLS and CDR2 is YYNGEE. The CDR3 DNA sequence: TGTGCCAGCAGCGTAGCATCTAGCGGGGGAAAGTACAATGAGCAGTTCTTC. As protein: CASSVASSGGKYNEQFF.

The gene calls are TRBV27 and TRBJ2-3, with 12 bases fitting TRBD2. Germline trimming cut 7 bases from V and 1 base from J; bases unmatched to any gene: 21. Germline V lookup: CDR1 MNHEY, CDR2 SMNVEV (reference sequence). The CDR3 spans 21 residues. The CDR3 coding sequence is TGTGCCAGCAACGAACAGAAGCGACTAGCGGGAGAGAAGGAAGGCACAGATACGCAGTATTTT. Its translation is CASNEQKRLAGEKEGTDTQYF.

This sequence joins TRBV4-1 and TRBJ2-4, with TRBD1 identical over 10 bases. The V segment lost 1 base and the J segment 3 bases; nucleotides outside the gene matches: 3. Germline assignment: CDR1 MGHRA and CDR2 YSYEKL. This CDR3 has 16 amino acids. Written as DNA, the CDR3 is TGCGCCAGCAGCCAAGTGGGGACAGGGGACAAAAACATTCAGTACTTC. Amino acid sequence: CASSQVGTGDKNIQYF.

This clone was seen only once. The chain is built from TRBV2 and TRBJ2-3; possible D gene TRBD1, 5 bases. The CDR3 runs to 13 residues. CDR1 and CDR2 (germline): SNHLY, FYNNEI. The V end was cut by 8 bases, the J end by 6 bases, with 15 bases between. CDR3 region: CASEGAPPDTQYF. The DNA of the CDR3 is TGTGCCAGCGAAGGGGCCCCCCCGGATACGCAGTATTTT. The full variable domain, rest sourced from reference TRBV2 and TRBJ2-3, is EPEVTQTPSHQVTQMGQEVILRCVPISNHLYFYWYRQILGQKVEFLVSFYNNEISEKSEIFDDQFSVERPDGSNFTLKIRSTKLEDSAMYFCASEGAPPDTQYFGPGTRLTVL.

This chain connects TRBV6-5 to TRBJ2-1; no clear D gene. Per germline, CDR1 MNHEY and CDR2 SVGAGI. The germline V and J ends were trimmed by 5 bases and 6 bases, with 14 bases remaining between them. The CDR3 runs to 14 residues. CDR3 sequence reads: CASSPSRLLNEQFF. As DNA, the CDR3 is TGTGCCAGCAGTCCAAGCAGGCTACTCAATGAGCAGTTCTTC.

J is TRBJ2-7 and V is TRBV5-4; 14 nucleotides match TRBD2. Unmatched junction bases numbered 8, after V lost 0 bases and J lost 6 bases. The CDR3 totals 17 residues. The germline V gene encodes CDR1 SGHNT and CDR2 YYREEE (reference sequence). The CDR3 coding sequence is TGTGCCAGCAGCTTGGGGACTAGCGGGAGGAAGTCCGTCGAGCAGTACTTC. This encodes CASSLGTSGRKSVEQYF.

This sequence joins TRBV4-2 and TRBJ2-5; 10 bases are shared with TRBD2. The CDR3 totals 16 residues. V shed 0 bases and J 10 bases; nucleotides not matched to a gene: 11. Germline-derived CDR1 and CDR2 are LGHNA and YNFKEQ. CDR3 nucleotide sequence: TGTGCCAGCAGCCAAGAAGGGACTAGCGATGGGGGGGTCCAGTACTTC. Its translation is CASSQEGTSDGGVQYF.

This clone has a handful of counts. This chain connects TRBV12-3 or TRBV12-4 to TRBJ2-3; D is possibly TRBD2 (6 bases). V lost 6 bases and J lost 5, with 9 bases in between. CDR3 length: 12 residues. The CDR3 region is CASSSTRDTQYF. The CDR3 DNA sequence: TGTGCCAGCAGCTCGACTAGAGATACGCAGTATTTT.

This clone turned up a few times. The CDR3 protein is CASSLRTSGNTGELFF. CDR3 nucleotides: TGCGCCAGCAGCTTAAGGACTAGCGGGAACACCGGGGAGCTGTTTTTT. The rearrangement uses TRBV5-1 and TRBJ2-2; 10 bases match TRBD2. V gave up 2 bases and J gave up 1 base; unmatched junction bases: 2. Germline lookup yields CDR1 SGHRS and CDR2 YFSETQ. The CDR3 is made up of 16 amino acids.

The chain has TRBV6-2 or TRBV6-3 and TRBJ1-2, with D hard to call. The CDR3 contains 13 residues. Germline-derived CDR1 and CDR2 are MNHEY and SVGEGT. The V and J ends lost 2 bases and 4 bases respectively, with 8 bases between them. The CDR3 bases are TGTGCCAGCAGTTACCCAGACATCTATGGCTACACCTTC. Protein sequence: CASSYPDIYGYTF.

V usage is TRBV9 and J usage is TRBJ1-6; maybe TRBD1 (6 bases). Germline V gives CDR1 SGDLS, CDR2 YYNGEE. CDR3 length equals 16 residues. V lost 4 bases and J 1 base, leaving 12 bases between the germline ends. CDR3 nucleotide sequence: TGTGCCAGCAGCCCCAAGGGGGGGTCCTATAATTCACCCCTCCACTTT. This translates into CASSPKGGSYNSPLHF.

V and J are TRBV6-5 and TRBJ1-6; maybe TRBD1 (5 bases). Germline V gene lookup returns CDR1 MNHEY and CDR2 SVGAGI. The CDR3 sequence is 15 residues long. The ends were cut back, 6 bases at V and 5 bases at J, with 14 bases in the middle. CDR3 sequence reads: CASRPPIGDNSPLHF. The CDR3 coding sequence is TGTGCCAGCAGACCCCCGATAGGGGATAATTCACCCCTCCACTTT.

As DNA, the CDR3 is TGTGCCAGCAGCTTTAAACAGCAGGTGGGGGGAGAGACCCAGTACTTC. Translation: CASSFKQQVGGETQYF. The chain recombines TRBV5-4 with TRBJ2-5, with a weak D call TRBD2 (6 bases). CDR1 and CDR2 (germline): SGHNT, YYREEE (reference sequence). V dropped 2 bases and J dropped 4 bases, with 18 bases sitting between them. CDR3 size: 16 residues.

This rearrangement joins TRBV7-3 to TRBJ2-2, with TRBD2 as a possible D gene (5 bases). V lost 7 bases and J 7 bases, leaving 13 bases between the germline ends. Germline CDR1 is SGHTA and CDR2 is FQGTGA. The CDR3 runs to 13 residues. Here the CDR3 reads CASKRGLVGELFF. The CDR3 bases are TGTGCCAGCAAAAGAGGGCTGGTCGGGGAGCTGTTTTTT.

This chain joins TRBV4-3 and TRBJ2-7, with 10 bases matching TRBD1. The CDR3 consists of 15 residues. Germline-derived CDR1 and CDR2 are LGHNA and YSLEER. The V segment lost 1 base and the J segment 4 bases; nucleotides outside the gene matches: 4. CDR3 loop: CASSQGTGGGYEQYF. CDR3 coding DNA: TGCGCCAGCAGCCAAGGGACAGGGGGAGGTTACGAGCAGTACTTC.

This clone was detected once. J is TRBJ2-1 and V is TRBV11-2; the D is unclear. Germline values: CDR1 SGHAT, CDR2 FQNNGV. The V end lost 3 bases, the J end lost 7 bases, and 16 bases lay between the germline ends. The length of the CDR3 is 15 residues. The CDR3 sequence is CASSLSLPKENEQFF. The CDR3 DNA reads TGTGCCAGCAGCTTGTCACTACCAAAAGAGAATGAGCAGTTCTTC.

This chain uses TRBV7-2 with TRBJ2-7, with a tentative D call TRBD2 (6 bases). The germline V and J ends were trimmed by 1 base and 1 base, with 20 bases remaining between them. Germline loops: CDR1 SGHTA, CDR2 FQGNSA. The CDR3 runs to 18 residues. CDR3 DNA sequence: TGTGCCAGCAGCTTAGTTTCCGGGGGATTGGGGAGTTCCTACGAGCAGTACTTC. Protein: CASSLVSGGLGSSYEQYF.

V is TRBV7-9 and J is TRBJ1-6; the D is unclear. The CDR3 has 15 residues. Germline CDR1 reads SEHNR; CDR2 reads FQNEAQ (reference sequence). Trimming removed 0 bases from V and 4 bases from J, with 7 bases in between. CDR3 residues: CASSLAQDYNSPLHF. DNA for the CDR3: TGTGCCAGCAGCTTAGCGCAGGATTATAATTCACCCCTCCACTTT.

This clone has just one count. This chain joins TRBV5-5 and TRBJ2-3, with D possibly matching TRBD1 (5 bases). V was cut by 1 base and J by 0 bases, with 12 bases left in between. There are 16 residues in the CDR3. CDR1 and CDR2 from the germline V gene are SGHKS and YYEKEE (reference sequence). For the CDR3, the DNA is TGTGCCAGCAGCTTGTTTCTATGGGGCAGCACAGATACGCAGTATTTT. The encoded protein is CASSLFLWGSTDTQYF. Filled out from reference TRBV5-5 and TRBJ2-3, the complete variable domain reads DAGVTQSPTHLIKTRGQQVTLRCSPISGHKSVSWYQQVLGQGPQFIFQYYEKEERGRGNFPDRFSARQFPNYSSELNVNALLLGDSALYLCASSLFLWGSTDTQYFGPGTRLTVL.

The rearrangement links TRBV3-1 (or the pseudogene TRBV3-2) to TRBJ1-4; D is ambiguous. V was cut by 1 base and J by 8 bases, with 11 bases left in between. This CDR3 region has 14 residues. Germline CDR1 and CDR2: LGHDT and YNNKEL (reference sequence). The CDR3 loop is CASSQGSLMEKLFF. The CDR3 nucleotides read TGTGCCAGCAGCCAAGGGTCCCTAATGGAAAAACTGTTTTTT.

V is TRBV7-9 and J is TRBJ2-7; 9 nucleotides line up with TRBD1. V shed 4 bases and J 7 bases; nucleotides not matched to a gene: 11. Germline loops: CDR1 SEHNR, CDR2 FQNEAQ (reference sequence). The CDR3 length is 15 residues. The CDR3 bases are TGTGCCAGCAGCTCAGGAGGGACAGGGTTGAGGGAGCAGTACTTC. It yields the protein CASSSGGTGLREQYF.

The CDR3, as DNA: TGTGCCAGCAGCTTGGGAGGGACATCTCACTCTGGAAACACCATATATTTT. Its protein product is CASSLGGTSHSGNTIYF. V is TRBV7-2 and J is TRBJ1-3; weak D call: TRBD1 (6 bases). V was shortened by 3 bases and J by 0 bases, with 15 bases between the two germline ends. CDR3 length equals 17 residues. Germline V CDR1 and CDR2: SGHTA, FQGNSA.

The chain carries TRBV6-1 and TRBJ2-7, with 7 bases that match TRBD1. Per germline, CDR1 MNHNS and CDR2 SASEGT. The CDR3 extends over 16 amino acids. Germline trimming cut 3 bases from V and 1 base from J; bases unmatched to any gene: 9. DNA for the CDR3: TGTGCCAGCAGTGACGCCCGACAGGGTTATTCCTACGAGCAGTACTTC. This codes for CASSDARQGYSYEQYF.

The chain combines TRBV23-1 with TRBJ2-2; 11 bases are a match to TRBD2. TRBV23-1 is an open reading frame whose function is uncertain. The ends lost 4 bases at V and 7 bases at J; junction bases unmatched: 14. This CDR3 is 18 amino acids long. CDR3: CASSRPTSGTPFGGELFF. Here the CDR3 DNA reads TGCGCCAGCAGTCGCCCGACTAGCGGGACTCCGTTCGGCGGGGAGCTGTTTTTT.

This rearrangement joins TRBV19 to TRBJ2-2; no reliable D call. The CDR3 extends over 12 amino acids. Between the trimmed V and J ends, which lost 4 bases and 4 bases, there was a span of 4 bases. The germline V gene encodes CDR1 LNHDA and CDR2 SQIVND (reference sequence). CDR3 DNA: TGTGCCAGTAGTACACTCACCGGGGAGCTGTTTTTT. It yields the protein CASSTLTGELFF.